This TCR beta chain was found in a study of shared clonotypes between healthy human individuals. About the research overall: Donors consisted of a couple of women and a few men between 18 and 49. Findings and limits, study-wide: Genetic and exposure-history diversity was limited by the small donor number. Naive subsets generally had larger estimated richness than memory subsets. Even with large depth, rarefaction showed that sorted-subset sequencing was incomplete.

About this clone itself: As yet, its antigen is unknown.

Germline CDR1 ENHRY, CDR2 SYGVKD. The CDR3 has 15 amino acids. V was pared by 10 bases and J by 5 bases, with 13 bases of the junction left unmatched. This table comes from immunoSEQ multiplex PCR, and its TCRdb copy is limited to in-frame clones, with some not included. The sample gives about 1.5 million clones, around 97% of which show up once; 1.2% is in the top ten. This TCR came from a young man in good health. V is TRBV10-3 and J is TRBJ2-3; 9 bases agree with TRBD1. The sample consisted of naive CD4+ T cells sorted from blood. Regarding subset: CD45RA+ positively selected. The CDR3 bases are TGTGCCACCCATCCGGTGACAGGGGGGGTAGATACGCAGTATTTT. Amino acid sequence: CATHPVTGGVDTQYF.